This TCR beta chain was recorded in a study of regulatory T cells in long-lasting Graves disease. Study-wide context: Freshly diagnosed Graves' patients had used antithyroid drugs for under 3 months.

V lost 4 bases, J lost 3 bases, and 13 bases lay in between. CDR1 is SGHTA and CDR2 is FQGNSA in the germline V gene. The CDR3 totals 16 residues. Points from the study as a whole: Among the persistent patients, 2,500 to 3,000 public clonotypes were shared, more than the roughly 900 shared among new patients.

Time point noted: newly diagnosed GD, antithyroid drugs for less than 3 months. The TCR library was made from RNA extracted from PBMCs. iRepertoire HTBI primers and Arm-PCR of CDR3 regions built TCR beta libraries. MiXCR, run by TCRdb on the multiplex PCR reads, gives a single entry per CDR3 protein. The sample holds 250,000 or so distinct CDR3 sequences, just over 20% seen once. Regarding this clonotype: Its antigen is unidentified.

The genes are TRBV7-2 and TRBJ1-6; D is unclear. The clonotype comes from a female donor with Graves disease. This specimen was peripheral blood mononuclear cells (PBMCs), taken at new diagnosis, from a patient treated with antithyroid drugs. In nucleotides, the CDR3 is TGTGCCAGCAGCTGGGCGGGCGGCGGCTATAATTCACCCCTCCACTTT. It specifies CASSWAGGGYNSPLHF.